The present T cell receptor beta chain was sequenced within a study of cytomegalovirus exposure and HLA in healthy donors. J was trimmed by 0 bases and V by 0 bases; bases with no gene match: 10. Germline CDR1 reads LNHNV; CDR2 reads YYDKDF (reference sequence). The CDR3 has 19 residues. Measured with immunoSEQ multiplex PCR; TCRdb has only the in-frame clones, and not every one. The sample contains 200,000 to 250,000 clones, under 95% of which appear only once. Sequenced input: PBMCs. This clonotype originated in a woman aged 18-29 years in good health and CMV-seronegative. This chain uses TRBV15 with TRBJ2-7; TRBD2 matches at 11 bases. The CDR3 nucleotides read TGTGCCACCAGCAGAGATTGGGGACTAGCGGTAAAGAGCTCCTACGAGCAGTACTTC. Its translation is CATSRDWGLAVKSSYEQYF.